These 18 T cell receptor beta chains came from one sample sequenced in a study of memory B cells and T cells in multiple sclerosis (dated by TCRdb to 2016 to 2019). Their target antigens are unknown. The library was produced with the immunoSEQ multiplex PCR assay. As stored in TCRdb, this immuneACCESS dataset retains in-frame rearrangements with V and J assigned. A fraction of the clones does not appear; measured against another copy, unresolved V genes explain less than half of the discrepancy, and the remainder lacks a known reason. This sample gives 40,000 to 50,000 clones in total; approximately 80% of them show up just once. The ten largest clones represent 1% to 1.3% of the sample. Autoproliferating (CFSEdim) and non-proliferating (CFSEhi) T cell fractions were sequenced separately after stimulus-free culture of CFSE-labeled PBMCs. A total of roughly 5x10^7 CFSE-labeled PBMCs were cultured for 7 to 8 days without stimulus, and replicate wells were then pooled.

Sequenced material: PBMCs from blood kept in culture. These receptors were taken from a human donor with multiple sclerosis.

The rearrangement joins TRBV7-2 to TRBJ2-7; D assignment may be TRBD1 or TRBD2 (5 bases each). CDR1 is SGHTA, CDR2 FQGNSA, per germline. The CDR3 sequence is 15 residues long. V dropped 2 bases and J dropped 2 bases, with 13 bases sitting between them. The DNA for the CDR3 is TGTGCCAGCAGCTTAAGTTCCGGGACCGCCTACGAGCAGTACTTC. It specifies CASSLSSGTAYEQYF.

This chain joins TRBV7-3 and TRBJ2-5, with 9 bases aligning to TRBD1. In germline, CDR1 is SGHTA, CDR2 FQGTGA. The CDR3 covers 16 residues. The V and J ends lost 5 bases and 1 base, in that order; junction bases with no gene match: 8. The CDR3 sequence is CASSVRQGDAQETQYF. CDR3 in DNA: TGTGCCAGCAGCGTCCGACAGGGGGATGCCCAAGAGACCCAGTACTTC.

The CDR3 DNA follows: TGTGCCAGCAGTGAATACCAGAACACTGAAGCTTTCTTT. The encoded protein is CASSEYQNTEAFF. This chain uses TRBV6-5 with TRBJ1-1; no reliable D call. This CDR3 has 13 amino acids. The germline V and J ends were trimmed by 5 bases and 1 base, with 8 bases remaining between them. Per germline, CDR1 MNHEY and CDR2 SVGAGI.

The CDR3: CASRRQGADTQYF. CDR3 DNA sequence: TGTGCCAGCAGGAGACAGGGGGCAGATACGCAGTATTTT. This chain joins TRBV25-1 and TRBJ2-3, with TRBD1 matching over 9 bases. After removal of 6 bases from V and 4 bases from J, the junction contained 2 bases not matched to a gene. Germline CDR1 reads MGHDK; CDR2 reads SYGVNS. The CDR3 is 13 residues long.

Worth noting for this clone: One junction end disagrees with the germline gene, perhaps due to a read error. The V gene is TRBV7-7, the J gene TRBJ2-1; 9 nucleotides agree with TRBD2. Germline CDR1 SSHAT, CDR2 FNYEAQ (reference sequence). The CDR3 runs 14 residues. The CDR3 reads CASSPSGLASQQFF. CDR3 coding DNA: TGTGCTAGCAGCCCCAGCGGACTAGCGAGCCAGCAGTTCTTC.

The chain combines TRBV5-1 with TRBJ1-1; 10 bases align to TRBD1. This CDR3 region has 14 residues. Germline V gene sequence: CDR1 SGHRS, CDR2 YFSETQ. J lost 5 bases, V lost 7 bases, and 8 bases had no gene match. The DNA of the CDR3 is TGCGCCAGCCAGACAGGGGGCGTGAGTACTGAAGCTTTCTTT. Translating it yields CASQTGGVSTEAFF.

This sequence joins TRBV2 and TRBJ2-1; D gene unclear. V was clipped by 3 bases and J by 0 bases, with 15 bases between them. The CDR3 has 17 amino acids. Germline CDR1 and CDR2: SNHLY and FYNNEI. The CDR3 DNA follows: TGTGCCAGCAGTGAGGGTAAGGTTATGAGCTCCTACAATGAGCAGTTCTTC. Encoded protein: CASSEGKVMSSYNEQFF.

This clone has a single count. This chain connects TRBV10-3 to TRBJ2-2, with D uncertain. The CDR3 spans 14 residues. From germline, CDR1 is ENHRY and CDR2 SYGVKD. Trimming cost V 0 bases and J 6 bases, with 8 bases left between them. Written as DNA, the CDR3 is TGTGCCATCAGTGAGTCTCCGTCGGCCGGGGAGCTGTTTTTT. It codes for CAISESPSAGELFF.

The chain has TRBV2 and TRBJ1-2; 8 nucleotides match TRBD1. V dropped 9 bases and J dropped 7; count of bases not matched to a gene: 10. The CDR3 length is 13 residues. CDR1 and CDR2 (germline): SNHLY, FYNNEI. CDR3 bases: TGTGCCAGATCGGACAGGGATATTTCTGGCTACACCTTC. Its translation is CARSDRDISGYTF.

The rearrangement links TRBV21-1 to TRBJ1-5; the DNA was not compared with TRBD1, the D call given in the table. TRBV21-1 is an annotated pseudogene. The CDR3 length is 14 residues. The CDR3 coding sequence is TGTGCCAGCAGCGGACGGGACAGGGCTCAGCCCCAGCATTTT. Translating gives CASSGRDRAQPQHF.

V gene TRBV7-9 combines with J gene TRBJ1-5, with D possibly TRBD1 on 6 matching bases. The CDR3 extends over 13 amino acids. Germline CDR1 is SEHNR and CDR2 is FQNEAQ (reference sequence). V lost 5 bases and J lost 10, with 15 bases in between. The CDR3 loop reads CASSPGASSPQHF. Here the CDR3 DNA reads TGTGCCAGCAGCCCAGGGGCATCCTCCCCCCAGCATTTT.

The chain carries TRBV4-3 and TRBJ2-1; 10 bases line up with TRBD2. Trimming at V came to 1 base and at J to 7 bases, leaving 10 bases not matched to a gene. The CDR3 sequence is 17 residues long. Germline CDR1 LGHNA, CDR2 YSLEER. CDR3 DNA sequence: TGCGCCAGCAGCCAAGGATCAGCGGGGGGGCCGAGGAATGAGCAGTTCTTC. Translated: CASSQGSAGGPRNEQFF.

CDR3 nucleotide sequence: TGCAGCGTTGTTAAGGGAAACACCATATATTTT. It yields the protein CSVVKGNTIYF. V usage is TRBV29-1 and J usage is TRBJ1-3; no clear D gene. V lost 4 bases, J lost 4 bases, and 5 bases lay in between. The CDR3 consists of 11 residues. Germline V gene sequence: CDR1 SQVTM, CDR2 ANQGSEA.

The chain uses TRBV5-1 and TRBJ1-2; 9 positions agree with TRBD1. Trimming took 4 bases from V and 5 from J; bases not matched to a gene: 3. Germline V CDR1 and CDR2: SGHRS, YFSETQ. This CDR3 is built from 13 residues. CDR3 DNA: TGCGCCAGCAGCCCGGGACAGGGATATGGCTACACCTTC. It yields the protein CASSPGQGYGYTF.

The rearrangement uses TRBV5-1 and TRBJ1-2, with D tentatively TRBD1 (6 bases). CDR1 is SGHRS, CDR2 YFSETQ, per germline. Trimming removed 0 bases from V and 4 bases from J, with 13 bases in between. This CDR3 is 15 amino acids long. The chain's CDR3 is CASSLEQGLGYGYTF. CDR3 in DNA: TGCGCCAGCAGCTTGGAGCAGGGGCTAGGCTATGGCTACACCTTC.

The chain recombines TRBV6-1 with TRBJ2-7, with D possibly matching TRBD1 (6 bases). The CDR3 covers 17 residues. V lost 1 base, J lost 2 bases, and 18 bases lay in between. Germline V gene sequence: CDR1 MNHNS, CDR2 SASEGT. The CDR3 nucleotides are TGTGCCAGCAGTGAAGGTCCTATTTACAGGGTCCCCTACGAGCAGTACTTC. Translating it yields CASSEGPIYRVPYEQYF.

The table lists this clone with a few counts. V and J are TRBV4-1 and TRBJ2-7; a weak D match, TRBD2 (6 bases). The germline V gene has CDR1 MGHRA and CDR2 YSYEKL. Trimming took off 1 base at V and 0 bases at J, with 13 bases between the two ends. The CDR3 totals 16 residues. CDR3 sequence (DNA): TGCGCCAGCAGCCAAGGAGGGCGGGGTCTCTCCTACGAGCAGTACTTC. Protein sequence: CASSQGGRGLSYEQYF.

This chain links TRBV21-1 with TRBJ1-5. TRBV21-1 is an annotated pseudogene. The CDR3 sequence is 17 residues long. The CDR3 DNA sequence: TGTGCCAGCCCCCAGAGGGGGGACCGAAATAGCAATCAGCCCCAGCATTTT. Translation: CASPQRGDRNSNQPQHF.